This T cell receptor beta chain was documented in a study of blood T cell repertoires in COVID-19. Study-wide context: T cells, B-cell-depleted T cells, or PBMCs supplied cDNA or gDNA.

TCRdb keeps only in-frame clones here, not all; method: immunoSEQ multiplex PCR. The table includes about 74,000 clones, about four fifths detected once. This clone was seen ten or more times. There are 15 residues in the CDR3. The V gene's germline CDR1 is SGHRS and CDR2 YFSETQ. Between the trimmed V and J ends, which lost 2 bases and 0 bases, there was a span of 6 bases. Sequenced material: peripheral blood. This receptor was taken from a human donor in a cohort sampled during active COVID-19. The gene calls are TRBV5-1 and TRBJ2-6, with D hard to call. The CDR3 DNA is TGCGCCAGCAGCTTACAGAGCTCTGGGGCCAACGTCCTGACTTTC. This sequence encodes CASSLQSSGANVLTF.